The 31 T cell receptor beta chains given below trace back to one sample, sequenced in a study of blood T cell repertoires in COVID-19. Sequencing used immunoSEQ multiplex PCR; TCRdb keeps in-frame clones, though not all of them. This table has 20,000 to 25,000 clones, over 65% appearing once. Sequenced sample: peripheral blood. The receptor source for this set is a human donor in a cohort sampled during active or convalescent COVID-19.

J is TRBJ1-4 and V is TRBV19, with D hard to call. Per germline, CDR1 LNHDA and CDR2 SQIVND (reference sequence). Trimming pared 2 bases from V and 7 bases from J, leaving 14 bases between. The CDR3 consists of 15 residues. For the CDR3, the DNA is TGTGCCAGTAGTATACCCGATGGAGGACGTGAAAAACTGTTTTTT. This encodes CASSIPDGGREKLFF.

The V gene is TRBV2, the J gene TRBJ2-2; TRBD2 aligns across 10 bases. V shed 5 bases, J shed 2 bases, and the junction held 5 bases outside the gene matches. Germline CDR1 and CDR2: SNHLY and FYNNEI. This CDR3 has 16 amino acids. The CDR3 protein is CASSYLAGENTGELFF. Here the CDR3 DNA reads TGTGCCAGCAGTTATCTAGCGGGGGAAAACACCGGGGAGCTGTTTTTT.

In its sample, this clone was seen once. The chain's CDR3 is CATSSGGPKVNEQFF. The CDR3 bases are TGTGCCACCAGTTCCGGGGGGCCCAAAGTAAATGAGCAGTTCTTC. The chain carries TRBV24-1 and TRBJ2-1, with TRBD2 as a possible D gene (7 bases). Trimming stripped 6 bases from V and 7 bases from J, with 18 bases between. CDR3 length equals 15 residues. Germline-derived CDR1 and CDR2 are KGHDR and SFDVKD.

This chain links TRBV30 with TRBJ1-2; TRBD1 aligns across 8 bases. V was pared by 3 bases and J by 6 bases, with 6 bases of the junction left unmatched. From germline, CDR1 is GTSNPN and CDR2 SVGIG (reference sequence). The CDR3 totals 13 residues. The CDR3 region has the DNA TGTGCCTGGAGAAGGGACAGGCCAAATGGCTACACCTTC. This codes for CAWRRDRPNGYTF. The whole variable domain, remainder taken from reference TRBV30 and TRBJ1-2, is SQTIHQWPATLVQPVGSPLSLECTVEGTSNPNLYWYRQAAGRGLQLLFYSVGIGQISSEVPQNLSASRPQDRQFILSSKKLLLSDSGFYLCAWRRDRPNGYTFGSGTRLTVV.

The CDR3 DNA follows: TGTGCCAGCGGAACCCGGGACAGGAGGATTGGGGGCTACACCTTC. Translating gives CASGTRDRRIGGYTF. The gene calls are TRBV28 and TRBJ1-2, with 8 bases identical to TRBD1. Trimming at V came to 8 bases and at J to 8 bases, leaving 16 bases not matched to a gene. The germline gives CDR1 MDHEN, CDR2 SYDVKM. The CDR3 has 15 residues.

Here the CDR3 reads CASSNRDRVWQPQHF. Here the CDR3 DNA reads TGTGCCAGCAGCAACCGGGACAGGGTTTGGCAGCCCCAGCATTTT. The V and J genes are TRBV7-8 and TRBJ1-5, with 9 bases identical to TRBD1. CDR1 and CDR2 (germline): SGHVS, FQNEAQ. The ends lost 5 bases at V and 7 bases at J; junction bases unmatched: 9. The CDR3 has 15 residues.

Written as DNA, the CDR3 is TGTGCCACCAGTGATTTAACAGTCAATCAGCCCCAGCATTTT. It translates to CATSDLTVNQPQHF. V and J are TRBV24-1 and TRBJ1-5; D remains unclear. Germline V gene sequence: CDR1 KGHDR, CDR2 SFDVKD. This CDR3 has 14 amino acids. The V end lost 1 base, the J end lost 3 bases, and 6 bases lay between the germline ends.

This clone was observed a single time. The V call is TRBV4-2, the J call TRBJ1-5, with D perhaps TRBD1 (5 bases). V gave up 0 bases and J gave up 7 bases, with 7 bases separating them. CDR3 length: 13 residues. Germline V gene sequence: CDR1 LGHNA, CDR2 YNFKEQ. The CDR3 DNA reads as TGTGCCAGCAGCCAAGAATGGGGCCAGCCCCAGCATTTT. This codes for CASSQEWGQPQHF.

This chain joins TRBV7-2 and TRBJ2-1; possibly TRBD2 for D (6 bases). The V gene lost 6 bases and the J gene lost 0 bases, with 15 bases spanning the gap. The CDR3 has 16 amino acids. Germline lookup yields CDR1 SGHTA and CDR2 FQGNSA. The CDR3 loop is CASRPMAGFSYNEQFF. In DNA, the CDR3 is TGTGCCAGCAGACCTATGGCGGGGTTCTCCTACAATGAGCAGTTCTTC.

The chain employs TRBV5-6 and TRBJ1-5; a possible D gene is TRBD1 (6 bases). Germline loops: CDR1 SGHDT, CDR2 YYEEEE. The V end lost 6 bases, the J end lost 0 bases, and 22 bases lay between the germline ends. The CDR3 is made up of 18 amino acids. CDR3 region: CASILMGPQGYSNQPQHF. CDR3 nucleotides: TGTGCCAGCATCCTAATGGGTCCACAGGGTTATAGCAATCAGCCCCAGCATTTT. Combining the CDR3 with reference TRBV5-6 and TRBJ1-5 gives the whole variable domain DAGVTQSPTHLIKTRGQQVTLRCSPKSGHDTVSWYQQALGQGPQFIFQYYEEEERQRGNFPDRFSGHQFPNYSSELNVNALLLGDSALYLCASILMGPQGYSNQPQHFGDGTRLSIL.

This clone counts as medium-sized. This rearrangement joins TRBV24-1 to TRBJ2-1, with 9 nucleotides matching TRBD2. The CDR3 is made up of 16 amino acids. CDR1 and CDR2 (germline): KGHDR, SFDVKD. Trimming removed 1 base from V and 8 bases from J; junction bases left unmatched: 8. The CDR3 here is CATSDFAGGLGDEQFF. Written as DNA, the CDR3 is TGTGCCACCAGTGATTTTGCGGGGGGGCTCGGGGATGAGCAGTTCTTC.

A single count supports this clone. CDR3 nucleotide sequence: TGTGCCACCGGACAGGGGGAGAACACTGAAGCTTTCTTT. Its translation: CATGQGENTEAFF. V and J are TRBV15 and TRBJ1-1, with 10 bases identical to TRBD1. CDR3 size: 13 residues. Germline CDR1 is LNHNV and CDR2 is YYDKDF (reference sequence). V gave up 8 bases and J gave up 1 base; unmatched junction bases: 1.

The V and J genes are TRBV6-5 and TRBJ1-1; 9 bases fit TRBD1. CDR3 length equals 15 residues. Germline loops: CDR1 MNHEY, CDR2 SVGAGI. With V trimmed by 0 bases and J by 5 bases, 4 bases remained unmatched. CDR3 loop: CASSYSYRGLTEAFF. In nucleotides, the CDR3 is TGTGCCAGCAGTTACTCATACAGGGGGCTGACTGAAGCTTTCTTT.

The chain joins TRBV28 to TRBJ1-2; D ambiguous. Looked up from germline, CDR1 is MDHEN and CDR2 is SYDVKM. V was pared by 3 bases and J by 4 bases, with 9 bases between. The CDR3 runs 13 residues. CDR3 region: CASSFAQAYGYTF. In nucleotides, the CDR3 is TGTGCCAGCAGTTTCGCTCAGGCCTATGGCTACACCTTC.

The chain has TRBV6-5 and TRBJ1-2, with D unclear. This CDR3 is 14 amino acids long. Trimming shortened V by 7 bases and J by 4 bases, and 16 bases separated the two germline ends. Germline lookup yields CDR1 MNHEY and CDR2 SVGAGI. This CDR3 is CASTLLLGSYGYTF. The CDR3 coding sequence is TGTGCCAGCACCCTTCTCCTTGGCAGCTATGGCTACACCTTC.

V and J are TRBV7-8 and TRBJ2-7; 7 positions agree with TRBD2. J lost 5 bases, V lost 1 base, and 5 bases had no gene match. Germline CDR1 reads SGHVS; CDR2 reads FQNEAQ. The length of the CDR3 is 14 residues. The CDR3 loop reads CASSLGGGTDEQYF. Written as DNA, the CDR3 is TGTGCCAGCAGCTTAGGCGGGGGAACGGACGAGCAGTACTTC.

V usage is TRBV4-3 and J usage is TRBJ2-1, with a possible D match to TRBD1 (6 bases). V lost 2 bases to trimming and J lost 8 bases, with 22 bases between them. This CDR3 comprises 17 residues. Germline V lookup: CDR1 LGHNA, CDR2 YSLEER. Written as DNA, the CDR3 is TGCGCCAGCAGCCAAAACCGCATATTCCAGGGGTCCCATGAGCAGTTCTTC. As protein: CASSQNRIFQGSHEQFF.

V usage is TRBV7-9 and J usage is TRBJ1-5; no reliable D call. Germline CDR1 SEHNR, CDR2 FQNEAQ (reference sequence). Between the trimmed V and J ends, which lost 5 bases and 2 bases, there was a span of 10 bases. This CDR3 has 14 amino acids. In DNA, the CDR3 is TGTGCCAGCAGCATGGCTGGGCGCAATCAGCCCCAGCATTTT. This gives the protein CASSMAGRNQPQHF.

CDR3 amino acids: CASSLNPGNYGYTF. For the CDR3, the DNA is TGTGCCAGCAGCTTAAATCCGGGGAACTATGGCTACACCTTC. The rearrangement uses TRBV7-3 and TRBJ1-2, with D unresolved. V gave up 1 base and J gave up 2 bases, with 8 bases separating them. CDR1 SGHTA and CDR2 FQGTGA come from the germline V gene. The CDR3 runs 14 residues.

The chain has TRBV9 and TRBJ2-7, with D perhaps matching TRBD2 (5 bases). The germline V and J ends were trimmed by 2 bases and 4 bases, with 7 bases remaining between them. Germline V gene sequence: CDR1 SGDLS, CDR2 YYNGEE. The CDR3 covers 12 residues. DNA of the CDR3: TGTGCCAGCAGCGTGCGGGTATACGAGCAGTACGTC. Encoded protein: CASSVRVYEQYV.

Only a few counts were recorded for this clone. The rearrangement uses TRBV7-2 and TRBJ1-2; D gene ambiguous. Trimming removed 3 bases from V and 8 bases from J, with 10 bases in between. From germline, CDR1 is SGHTA and CDR2 FQGNSA. This CDR3 is 12 amino acids long. The CDR3 here is CASSLGGVGYTF. CDR3 DNA: TGTGCCAGCAGCTTGGGAGGTGTCGGCTACACCTTC.

A word on this clone: A much larger clone lies one base from this, so it may be a read error. Other DNA variants within this sample encode the same CDR3. This chain joins TRBV27 and TRBJ2-2; D call uncertain. Germline V CDR1 and CDR2: MNHEY, SMNVEV (reference sequence). V lost 6 bases to trimming and J lost 0 bases, with 5 bases between them. The CDR3 covers 13 residues. The CDR3 reads CASRAANTGELFF. In DNA form, the CDR3 reads TGTGCCAGCAGGGCCGCGAACACCGGGGAGCTGTTTTTT.

The CDR3 protein is CASSWGQGSLRGEAFF. Written as DNA, the CDR3 is TGTGCCAGCAGTTGGGGACAGGGATCACTGAGGGGTGAAGCTTTCTTT. V is TRBV28 and J is TRBJ1-1, with 9 positions matching TRBD1. The CDR3 extends over 16 amino acids. Per germline, CDR1 MDHEN and CDR2 SYDVKM. V lost 4 bases and J lost 7; bases outside the gene matches: 13.

The chain uses TRBV30 and TRBJ1-4, with a tentative D call TRBD1 (6 bases). The ends were cut back, 2 bases at V and 9 bases at J, with 10 bases in the middle. CDR3 length: 12 residues. CDR1 is GTSNPN and CDR2 is SVGIG in the germline V gene (reference sequence). CDR3 amino acids: CAWSRQGQKLFF. The CDR3 DNA reads TGTGCCTGGAGTCGGCAGGGGCAAAAACTGTTTTTT.

The gene calls are TRBV27 and TRBJ1-2, with D possibly matching TRBD1 (5 bases). The germline V gene has CDR1 MNHEY and CDR2 SMNVEV (reference sequence). The ends were cut back, 6 bases at V and 3 bases at J, with 11 bases in the middle. This CDR3 is built from 13 residues. As DNA, the CDR3 is TGTGCCAGCAGACCATCAGGGTACTATGGCTACACCTTC. The encoded protein is CASRPSGYYGYTF.

The J gene is TRBJ1-6, the V gene TRBV20-1, with a weak D call TRBD1 (5 bases). Germline V CDR1 and CDR2: DFQATT, SNEGSKA (reference sequence). Trimming shortened V by 6 bases and J by 12 bases, and 12 bases separated the two germline ends. CDR3 size: 11 residues. The CDR3 DNA is TGCAGTGCCCAAGGGGATAAACCCCTCCACTTT. This codes for CSAQGDKPLHF.

CDR3 sequence reads: CASSQGKGRAAFF. DNA of the CDR3: TGTGCCAGCAGCCAGGGCAAGGGGCGAGCTGCTTTCTTT. The V gene is TRBV3-1 (or the pseudogene TRBV3-2), the J gene TRBJ1-1; D might be TRBD1 (5 bases). This CDR3 is built from 13 residues. The V end was cut by 3 bases, the J end by 11 bases, with 16 bases between. Germline V gives CDR1 LGHDT, CDR2 YNNKEL (reference sequence).

The J gene is TRBJ2-2, the V gene TRBV29-1, with 10 bases aligning to TRBD1. The J segment lost 5 bases and the V segment lost 7 bases, leaving 4 bases of the junction unmatched. The CDR3 spans 13 residues. The germline V gene encodes CDR1 SQVTM and CDR2 ANQGSEA. CDR3 sequence: CSGGTGVTGELFF. In DNA form, the CDR3 reads TGCAGCGGAGGGACAGGGGTTACCGGGGAGCTGTTTTTT.

The genes are TRBV6-5 and TRBJ1-1, with D tentatively TRBD1 (6 bases). The germline V gene has CDR1 MNHEY and CDR2 SVGAGI. V was cut by 2 bases and J by 5 bases, with 15 bases left in between. The CDR3 extends over 15 amino acids. Written as DNA, the CDR3 is TGTGCCAGCAGTTACAATTCAGGGGAAATGACTGAAGCTTTCTTT. It yields the protein CASSYNSGEMTEAFF.

CDR3 protein: CASIPAPLHF. The CDR3, as DNA: TGTGCCAGCATCCCCGCACCCCTCCACTTT. V usage is TRBV6-5 and J usage is TRBJ1-6; no clear D. The V end lost 7 bases, the J end lost 11 bases, and 6 bases lay between the germline ends. CDR1 is MNHEY and CDR2 is SVGAGI in the germline V gene. The CDR3 covers 10 residues.

The genes are TRBV19 and TRBJ1-1; 8 nucleotides match TRBD1. The ends lost 5 bases at V and 8 bases at J; junction bases unmatched: 16. There are 16 residues in the CDR3. Germline V CDR1 and CDR2: LNHDA, SQIVND (reference sequence). In DNA form, the CDR3 reads TGTGCCAGTAGTCGACGAGGGGACAGGAATGGGGCCGAAGCTTTCTTT. This translates into CASSRRGDRNGAEAFF.